This TCR beta chain is drawn from a study of shared clonotypes between healthy human individuals. Overall study context: Sampling drew on donors who were two women and a few men aged 18 to 49. Study results and caveats: Non-shared clonotypes showed lower generation probabilities than clonotypes common to all four donors.

Remarks on this clone: The antigen remains undetermined.

V was pared by 3 bases and J by 3 bases, with 13 bases between. CDR3 length: 15 amino acids. Germline V gene sequence: CDR1 SGDLS, CDR2 YYNGEE. Once extracted for a subset, genomic DNA was divided evenly among several immunoSEQ plates. Sequenced by immunoSEQ multiplex PCR; TCRdb stores in-frame clones only, minus some. The sample consists of approximately 500,000 clones, almost 97% of them appearing once. This chain uses TRBV9 with TRBJ2-1; D is perhaps TRBD1 (5 bases). The sequencing input was naive CD4+ T cells sorted from blood. Subset denoted: CD45RA+ positively selected. The sequence was obtained from a woman aged 25-40 years in good health. The CDR3 sequence is CASSEGYLLYNEQFF. DNA for the CDR3: TGTGCCAGCAGCGAGGGGTATCTGCTCTACAATGAGCAGTTCTTC.